The clone carrying this T cell receptor beta chain was found a few times. Its cognate antigen is unknown. Via CD45RO/CCR7/CD25/CD127/CD95/CD27, cells of the CD4+ naive, central memory, regulatory and stem cell-like memory subsets were sorted. Reverse transcription of all isolated RNA meant that expressed TCRB transcripts were sequenced. Reads from naive, central memory and regulatory T cell samples averaged roughly 3.3 million. TCRdb's copy holds only in-frame clones and misses some; the assay was immunoSEQ multiplex PCR. The sample has over 700,000 clones, 15% to 20% seen once. The record originates from a study of beta chain features in type 1 diabetes. Study-level results: Resolution of whether HLA type affects TCRB rearrangement was not achieved here.

J lost 4 bases, V lost 6 bases, and 12 bases had no gene match. The CDR3 sequence is 17 residues long. The germline V gene has CDR1 LGHNA and CDR2 YSLEER. The sequenced sample was naive CD4+ T cells from blood. This chain connects TRBV4-3 to TRBJ2-7; 13 bases are shared with TRBD2. The receptor was isolated from a woman between 18 and 29 years old in good health. The CDR3: CASSPGLAGNPPYEQYF. The CDR3 nucleotides read TGCGCCAGCAGTCCGGGACTAGCGGGAAACCCTCCGTACGAGCAGTACTTC.